The 16 T cell receptor beta chains listed next were all sequenced from one sample in a study of chemoradiotherapy in HPV16-positive cancers. Profiling relied on immunoSEQ multiplex PCR, and the TCRdb table lists in-frame clones only, not all of them. The sample records approximately 30,000 clones, more than 70% being singletons. The starting material was blood, obtained from a patient who underwent chemoradiotherapy. The receptors here all came from a human donor with HPV-associated anogenital cancer.

CDR3: CASCPGTATNEKLFF. The CDR3 bases are TGTGCCAGCTGCCCCGGGACAGCAACTAATGAAAAACTGTTTTTT. This rearrangement joins TRBV11-1 to TRBJ1-4; TRBD1 matches at 7 bases. The J segment lost 0 bases and the V segment lost 8 bases, leaving 6 bases of the junction unmatched. CDR1 and CDR2 from the germline V gene are SGHAT and FQDESV (reference sequence). The CDR3 has 15 amino acids.

The genes are TRBV10-1 and TRBJ2-7, with D possibly TRBD1 on 6 matching bases. Germline lookup yields CDR1 WNHNN and CDR2 SYGVQD (reference sequence). This CDR3 spans 14 amino acids. Trimming took off 3 bases at V and 3 bases at J, with 12 bases between the two ends. The CDR3 protein is CASSDHRANYEQYF. In nucleotides, the CDR3 is TGCGCCAGCAGTGATCACAGGGCTAACTACGAGCAGTACTTC.

In regard to this clone: Additional DNA sequences in this sample encode the identical CDR3. The J gene is TRBJ1-1, the V gene TRBV29-1; perhaps TRBD1 as D (6 bases). The CDR3 length is 12 residues. Trimming removed 3 bases at V and 5 bases at J, with 10 bases between. Per the germline V gene, CDR1 is SQVTM and CDR2 is ANQGSEA. CDR3 in amino acids: CSVDRGATEAFF. DNA of the CDR3: TGCAGCGTTGACAGGGGTGCGACTGAAGCTTTCTTT.

The rearrangement links TRBV30 to TRBJ1-2, with a tentative D call TRBD1 (5 bases). V lost 6 bases, J lost 0 bases, and 17 bases lay in between. CDR3 length: 15 amino acids. The germline gives CDR1 GTSNPN, CDR2 SVGIG (reference sequence). CDR3 DNA: TGTGCCTGCCCCCCAAGGGGTACAACTAACTATGGCTACACCTTC. This translates into CACPPRGTTNYGYTF.

The chain links TRBV11-2 to TRBJ2-7, with D perhaps TRBD1 (6 bases). V was clipped by 4 bases and J by 2 bases, with 12 bases between them. This CDR3 has 14 residues. The germline V gene encodes CDR1 SGHAT and CDR2 FQNNGV. The DNA of the CDR3 is TGTGCCAGCAGCTCTAACAGGGTGGCCTACGAGCAGTACTTC. Its translation is CASSSNRVAYEQYF.

This chain connects TRBV19 to TRBJ2-2, with TRBD2 as a possible D gene (6 bases). Per the germline V gene, CDR1 is LNHDA and CDR2 is SQIVND (reference sequence). V was cut by 1 base and J by 5 bases, with 14 bases left in between. The CDR3 contains 16 residues. The CDR3 DNA sequence: TGTGCCAGTAGTATAGTCGGAGGGGTAAGGACCGGGGAGCTGTTTTTT. It encodes CASSIVGGVRTGELFF.

The V gene is TRBV6-1, the J gene TRBJ2-7; weak D call: TRBD2 (5 bases). The V end was cut by 7 bases, the J end by 3 bases, with 13 bases between. Germline V CDR1 and CDR2: MNHNS, SASEGT. CDR3 size: 13 residues. CDR3 sequence (DNA): TGTGCCAGCACCCGTTCCCGGGGCTACGAGCAGTACTTC. It translates to CASTRSRGYEQYF.

The V and J genes are TRBV6-5 and TRBJ1-1; D ambiguous. The germline V and J ends were trimmed by 0 bases and 3 bases, with 5 bases remaining between them. The length of the CDR3 is 13 residues. CDR1 and CDR2 (germline): MNHEY, SVGAGI. The chain's CDR3 is CASSYSLYTEAFF. For the CDR3, the DNA is TGTGCCAGCAGTTACTCGTTGTACACTGAAGCTTTCTTT.

The V call is TRBV7-3, the J call TRBJ1-1; D not resolved. V was cut by 6 bases and J by 0 bases, with 8 bases left in between. Germline V gives CDR1 SGHTA, CDR2 FQGTGA. This CDR3 comprises 13 residues. CDR3 sequence: CASSSGLNTEAFF. In DNA form, the CDR3 reads TGTGCCAGCAGTAGCGGGTTGAACACTGAAGCTTTCTTT.

The genes are TRBV19 and TRBJ2-3, with 10 bases aligning to TRBD2. The trim removed 5 bases at V and 6 bases at J, leaving 11 bases unmatched. CDR3 length: 16 amino acids. Per germline, CDR1 LNHDA and CDR2 SQIVND (reference sequence). The CDR3 DNA is TGTGCCAGTAGTCTGCTGGCTAGCGGGAGTTTGGATACGCAGTATTTT. This sequence encodes CASSLLASGSLDTQYF.

The chain uses TRBV7-9 and TRBJ2-5; no reliable D call. V lost 5 bases and J 2 bases, leaving 0 bases between the germline ends. Germline V gives CDR1 SEHNR, CDR2 FQNEAQ (reference sequence). The length of the CDR3 is 10 residues. CDR3 nucleotide sequence: TGTGCCAGCAGCCAAGAGACCCAGTACTTC. Translated: CASSQETQYF.

The V call is TRBV7-9, the J call TRBJ1-1, with TRBD1 as a possible D gene (6 bases). Germline assignment: CDR1 SEHNR and CDR2 FQNEAQ (reference sequence). Trimming removed 5 bases at V and 2 bases at J, with 27 bases between. The CDR3 is 19 amino acids. The CDR3 region is CASSHTVGLDSAENTEAFF. For the CDR3, the DNA is TGTGCCAGCAGCCATACCGTGGGTCTGGACAGTGCAGAAAACACTGAAGCTTTCTTT.

The J gene is TRBJ2-3, the V gene TRBV6-5; D may be TRBD2 (6 bases). This CDR3 has 13 residues. Germline-derived CDR1 and CDR2 are MNHEY and SVGAGI. The V end lost 10 bases, the J end lost 1 base, and 12 bases lay between the germline ends. CDR3 nucleotides: TGTGCCACAGAGCGGGCTGGCACAGATACGCAGTATTTT. Translating gives CATERAGTDTQYF.

The chain uses TRBV5-8 and TRBJ2-7, with a weak D call TRBD1 (5 bases). Per the germline V gene, CDR1 is SGHTS and CDR2 is YDEGEE. V was shortened by 6 bases and J by 5 bases, with 21 bases between the two germline ends. The length of the CDR3 is 15 residues. The CDR3 nucleotides are TGTGCCAGCACCTGGGGCAGGAAAAGGGGCAACGAGCAGTACTTC. This codes for CASTWGRKRGNEQYF.

The gene calls are TRBV10-3 and TRBJ2-5; TRBD1 matches 7 bases. The CDR3 contains 14 residues. Germline CDR1 ENHRY, CDR2 SYGVKD. V was clipped by 4 bases and J by 5 bases; unmatched bases: 7. CDR3 DNA sequence: TGTGCCATCAGTGTGGCAGGGGGTTCGGAGACCCAGTACTTC. Translating it yields CAISVAGGSETQYF.

The chain recombines TRBV6-5 with TRBJ2-3, with 7 bases identical to TRBD2. CDR1 and CDR2 from the germline V gene are MNHEY and SVGAGI. The CDR3 loop spans 14 amino acids. The ends lost 6 bases at V and 6 bases at J; junction bases unmatched: 9. CDR3 amino acids: CASRGAGRGDTQYF. CDR3 nucleotide sequence: TGTGCCAGCAGAGGAGCGGGGAGAGGGGATACGCAGTATTTT.